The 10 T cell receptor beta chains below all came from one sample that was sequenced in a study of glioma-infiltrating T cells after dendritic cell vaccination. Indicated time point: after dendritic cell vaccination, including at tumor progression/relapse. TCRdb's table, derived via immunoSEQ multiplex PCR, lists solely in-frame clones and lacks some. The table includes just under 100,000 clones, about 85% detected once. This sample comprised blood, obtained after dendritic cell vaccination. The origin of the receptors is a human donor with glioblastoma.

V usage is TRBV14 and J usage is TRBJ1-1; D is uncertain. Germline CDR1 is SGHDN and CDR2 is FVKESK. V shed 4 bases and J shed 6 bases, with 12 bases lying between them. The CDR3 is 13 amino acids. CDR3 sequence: CASSLYGSAEAFF. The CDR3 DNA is TGTGCCAGCAGCCTGTACGGAAGCGCTGAAGCTTTCTTT.

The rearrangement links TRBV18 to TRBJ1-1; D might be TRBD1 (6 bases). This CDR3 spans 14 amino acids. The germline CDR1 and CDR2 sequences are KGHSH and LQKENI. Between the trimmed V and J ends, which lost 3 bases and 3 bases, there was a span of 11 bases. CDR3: CASSPFDRYTEAFF. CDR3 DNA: TGTGCCAGCTCACCCTTTGACAGGTACACTGAAGCTTTCTTT.

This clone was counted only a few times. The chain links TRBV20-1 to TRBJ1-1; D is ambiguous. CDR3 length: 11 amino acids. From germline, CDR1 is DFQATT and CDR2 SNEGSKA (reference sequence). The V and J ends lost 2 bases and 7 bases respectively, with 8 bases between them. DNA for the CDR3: TGCAGTGCTAGATTGGCAGATGAAGCTTTCTTT. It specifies CSARLADEAFF.

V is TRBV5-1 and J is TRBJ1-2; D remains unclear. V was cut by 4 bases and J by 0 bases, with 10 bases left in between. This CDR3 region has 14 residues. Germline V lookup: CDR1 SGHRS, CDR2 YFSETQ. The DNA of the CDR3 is TGCGCCAGCAGCCTTGACGAGGCTAACTATGGCTACACCTTC. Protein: CASSLDEANYGYTF.

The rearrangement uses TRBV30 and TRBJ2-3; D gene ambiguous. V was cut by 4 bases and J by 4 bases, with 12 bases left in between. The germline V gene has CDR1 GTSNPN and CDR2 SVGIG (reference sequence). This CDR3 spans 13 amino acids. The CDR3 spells CAWTVGASDTQYF. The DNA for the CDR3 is TGTGCCTGGACAGTTGGAGCGTCAGATACGCAGTATTTT.

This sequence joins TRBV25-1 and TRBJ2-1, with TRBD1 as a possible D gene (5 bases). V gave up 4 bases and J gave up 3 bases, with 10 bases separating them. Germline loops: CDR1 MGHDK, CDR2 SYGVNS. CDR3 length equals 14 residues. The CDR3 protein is CASSGGPDYNEQFF. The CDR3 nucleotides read TGTGCCAGCAGTGGGGGCCCTGACTACAATGAGCAGTTCTTC.

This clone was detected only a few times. In DNA, the CDR3 is TGCAGTGCTACGTGGGAGACTGAAGCTTTCTTT. It codes for CSATWETEAFF. The gene calls are TRBV20-1 and TRBJ1-1; D is unresolved. Germline V gene sequence: CDR1 DFQATT, CDR2 SNEGSKA (reference sequence). The CDR3 is 11 amino acids. The germline V and J ends were trimmed by 4 bases and 5 bases, with 8 bases remaining between them.

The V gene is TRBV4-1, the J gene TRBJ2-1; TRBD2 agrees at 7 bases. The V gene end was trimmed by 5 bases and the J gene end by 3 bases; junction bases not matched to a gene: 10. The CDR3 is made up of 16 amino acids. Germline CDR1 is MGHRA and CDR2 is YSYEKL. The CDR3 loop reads CASSLRSSGGYNEQFF. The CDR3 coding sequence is TGCGCCAGCAGCTTACGATCGTCGGGGGGCTACAATGAGCAGTTCTTC.

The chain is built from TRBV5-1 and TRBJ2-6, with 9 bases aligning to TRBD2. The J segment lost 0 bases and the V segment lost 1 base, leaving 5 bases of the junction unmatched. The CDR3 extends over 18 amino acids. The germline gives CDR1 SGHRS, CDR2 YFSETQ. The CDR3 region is CASSLRLAGSSGANVLTF. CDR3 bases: TGCGCCAGCAGCTTGCGTCTAGCGGGGTCCTCTGGGGCCAACGTCCTGACTTTC.

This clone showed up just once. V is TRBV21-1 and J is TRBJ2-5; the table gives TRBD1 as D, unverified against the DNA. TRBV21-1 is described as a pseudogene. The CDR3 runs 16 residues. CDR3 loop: CASSPRDRGRSETQYF. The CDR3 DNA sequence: TGTGCCAGCAGCCCGCGGGACAGGGGGCGCTCGGAGACCCAGTACTTC.